A selection of T cell receptor beta chains follows, all from one sample in a study of OX40 agonist ivuxolimab in advanced cancers. TCRdb keeps only in-frame clones here, not all; method: immunoSEQ multiplex PCR. The profile shows about 16,000 clones, 90% of them singletons. The source was CD4+ or CD8+ T cells sorted from blood, collected in a trial of the OX40 agonist ivuxolimab. The receptors derive from an adult with an advanced solid tumor such as melanoma, head and neck, liver or kidney cancer. Each CDR3 is given with its conserved first and last residue. Fields, in order: J gene, D gene, V gene, clone size, CDR3 DNA, CDR3 protein. D genes are given only for firm matches. Where a row states a size, it is once, few, many or the class of an expanded clone; other rows omit it.

TRBJ2-7 TRBD1 TRBV4-2 NA TGTGCCAGCAGCCAAGAAGGACAGGTCTCCTACGAGCAGTACTTC CASSQEGQVSYEQYF
TRBJ2-5 TRBD1 TRBV7-9 NA TGTGCCAGCAGCACCTCCAACAGGGGGCAGCCCCAAGAGACCCAGTACTTC CASSTSNRGQPQETQYF
TRBJ1-4 NA TRBV19 NA TGTGCCAGTAGTATGGGCAGACGGATGGAAAAACTGTTTTTT CASSMGRRMEKLFF
TRBJ2-7 NA TRBV27 NA TGTGCCAGCAGTCCTAAACAGGGCCTTGGGGGTTACGAGCAGTACTTC CASSPKQGLGGYEQYF
TRBJ2-7 TRBD1 TRBV11-2 NA TGTGCCAGCAGCCGACAGGGGGCGGACGAGCAGTACTTC CASSRQGADEQYF
TRBJ2-1 NA TRBV19 NA TGTGCCAGTAGTATTTATCAGACCTACTCCTACAATGAGCAGTTCTTC CASSIYQTYSYNEQFF
TRBJ2-7 TRBD2 TRBV19 NA TGTGCCAGTAGTATCCTAGCGGGAGGACGCGAGCAGTACTTC CASSILAGGREQYF
TRBJ2-7 TRBD2 TRBV5-5 NA TGTGCCAGCAGCTTGGTTGGTAGCGGGCTTTACGAGCAGTACTTC CASSLVGSGLYEQYF
TRBJ2-1 NA TRBV9 NA TGTGCCAGCAGCCTAGCAGACTCCTACAATGAGCAGTTCTTC CASSLADSYNEQFF
TRBJ2-7 NA TRBV13 few TGTGCCAGCAGCGAAGGCACAAAGGGCGAGCAGTACTTC CASSEGTKGEQYF
TRBJ1-5 TRBD1 TRBV6-6 once TGTGCCAGCAGCCGGACAGGGAATAGCAATCAGCCCCAGCATTTT CASSRTGNSNQPQHF
TRBJ2-3 TRBD2 TRBV7-6 once TGTGCCAGCAGCTTAGCAACTAGCGGGAGCGCAGATACGCAGTATTTT CASSLATSGSADTQYF
TRBJ2-1 NA TRBV11-3 NA TGTGCCAGCACCCACGGCACCTACAATGAGCAGTTCTTC CASTHGTYNEQFF
TRBJ1-3 NA TRBV28 NA TGTGCCAGCAGTTTATCGGGCAGCTCTGGAAACACCATATATTTT CASSLSGSSGNTIYF
TRBJ2-7 TRBD2 TRBV6-6 NA TGTGCCAGCAGCCGTGGACTAGCGGATTACTACGAGCAGTACTTC CASSRGLADYYEQYF
TRBJ2-1 TRBD2 TRBV7-6 NA TGTGCCAGCAGTTTAGCTTCGGGACTAGCACCCCACAATGAGCAGTTCTTC CASSLASGLAPHNEQFF
TRBJ1-2 NA TRBV5-8 NA TGTGCCAGCAGCTCTGACAGGATTGTTAACTATGGCTACACCTTC CASSSDRIVNYGYTF
TRBJ2-7 TRBD1 TRBV14 NA TGTGCCAGCAGCCGGACAGGGGGCCTTTATATAAGCTCCTACGAGCAGTACTTC CASSRTGGLYISSYEQYF
TRBJ2-5 TRBD2 TRBV10-3 NA TGTGCCAGCAGTGGGCTACTAGCGGCGGGGGAGACCCAGTACTTC CASSGLLAAGETQYF
TRBJ2-7 TRBD1 TRBV9 NA TGTGCCAGCAGCGTAGAGGGGACAGGGGAAATCGAGCAGTACTTC CASSVEGTGEIEQYF
TRBJ2-7 NA TRBV19 NA TGTGCCAGTAGTATAGATCAGGGGATCTCCTACGAGCAGTACTTC CASSIDQGISYEQYF
TRBJ2-1 NA TRBV9 NA TGTGCCAGCAGCACGGGGGCGGGAGTGTACAATGAGCAGTTCTTC CASSTGAGVYNEQFF
TRBJ1-1 NA TRBV11-2 NA TGTGCCAGCAGCTTAAAAGGGACATGGGACACTGAAGCTTTCTTT CASSLKGTWDTEAFF
TRBJ2-7 NA TRBV7-4 NA TGTGCCAGCAGCTCGACAGTCTCCTACGAGCAGTACTTC CASSSTVSYEQYF
TRBJ2-7 NA TRBV6-5 NA TGTGCCAGCAGTTACGGGGGTTCCTACGAGCAGTACTTC CASSYGGSYEQYF
TRBJ1-2 TRBD1 TRBV6-5 NA TGTGCCAGCAGTGGGACAGGGAGGAATGGCTACACCTTC CASSGTGRNGYTF
TRBJ2-7 TRBD2 TRBV4-2 NA TGTGCCAGCAGCCAAGAACTAGCGGGAGGGCCCTACGAGCAGTACTTC CASSQELAGGPYEQYF
TRBJ2-7 TRBD1 TRBV5-1 NA TGCGCCAGCAGCTTCCTCTTACCCGGGACAGGGGAAGGAGGCGAGCAGTACTTC CASSFLLPGTGEGGEQYF
TRBJ2-7 TRBD1 TRBV19 NA TGTGCCACATCTCGGGACAGCACCTACGAGCAGTACTTC CATSRDSTYEQYF
TRBJ2-1 NA TRBV27 NA TGTGCCAGCAGTTCTGCCGGGTCCCCAGGAGTCGATGAGCAGTTCTTC CASSSAGSPGVDEQFF
TRBJ2-2 TRBD1 TRBV4-3 NA TGCGCCAGCAGCCGAGACGACAGGGACACCGGGGAGCTGTTTTTT CASSRDDRDTGELFF
TRBJ2-3 NA TRBV11-3 NA TGTGCCAGCAGCCCCTCTCAGGGGACGCTCCCAAGTACGCAGTATTTT CASSPSQGTLPSTQYF
TRBJ2-7 TRBD2 TRBV5-6 NA TGTGCCAGCAGCTTGTACGCGGGAGATGTGGTTTCCTACGAGCAGTACTTC CASSLYAGDVVSYEQYF
TRBJ1-5 NA TRBV5-5 NA TGTGCCAGCAGCTTGTCCCTTACAGGGACTCAGCCCCAGCATTTT CASSLSLTGTQPQHF
TRBJ2-5 NA TRBV25-1 NA TGTGCCAGCAGTGAAGTTAGCAGGAGCCCGGAGACCCAGTACTTC CASSEVSRSPETQYF
TRBJ2-7 TRBD1 TRBV4-1 NA TGCGCCAGCAGCCAAGAGTGGGGACAGGGGGTTTACGAGCAGTACTTC CASSQEWGQGVYEQYF
TRBJ2-1 NA TRBV5-1 NA TGCGCCAGCAGCTTGGGCACGGGGGCGGTCTACAATGAGCAGTTCTTC CASSLGTGAVYNEQFF
TRBJ1-1 NA TRBV19 NA TGTGCCAGTAGTATCCGGGGGAACACTGAAGCTTTCTTT CASSIRGNTEAFF
TRBJ2-1 NA TRBV11-2 NA TGTGCCAGCAGCTTAGATTTCCCGCGAGCACCGTCCTACAATGAGCAGTTCTTC CASSLDFPRAPSYNEQFF
TRBJ1-6 NA TRBV27 NA TGTGCCAGCAGTTTAGCGGGAAGAAATTCACCCCTCCACTTT CASSLAGRNSPLHF
TRBJ1-5 NA TRBV7-2 few TGTGCCAGCAGCTCGGATAGCAATCAGCCCCAGCATTTT CASSSDSNQPQHF
TRBJ2-3 TRBD2 TRBV19 NA TGTGCCAGTAGTATAGGTCTAGCGGGAGTCGGTACAGATACGCAGTATTTT CASSIGLAGVGTDTQYF
TRBJ2-3 TRBD2 TRBV6-5 NA TGTGCCAGCACCCTAGCGGGAGGGTTCGGAGATACGCAGTATTTT CASTLAGGFGDTQYF
TRBJ2-1 NA TRBV9 NA TGTGCCAGCAGCGTAGGGAGCGGTAGAGGGGATGAGCAGTTCTTC CASSVGSGRGDEQFF
TRBJ2-1 TRBD2 TRBV7-9 NA TGTGCCAGCAGCCCAAGAGGCGGGAGCTCCTACAATGAGCAGTTCTTC CASSPRGGSSYNEQFF
TRBJ2-7 TRBD1 TRBV18 medium-sized TGTGCCAGCTCACCGGGGACAGGGGGCGCCTACGAGCAGTACTTC CASSPGTGGAYEQYF
TRBJ2-2 NA TRBV4-2 few TGTGCCAGCAGCCAAGGGGTCGTGGAGGTAGAAAACACCGGGGAGCTGTTTTTT CASSQGVVEVENTGELFF
TRBJ2-2 TRBD2 TRBV5-1 NA TGCGCCAGCAGCCTTTACCGACTAGCGGGATCTACCGGGGAGCTGTTTTTT CASSLYRLAGSTGELFF
TRBJ2-1 TRBD2 TRBV28 NA TGTGCCAGCAGTTTAACCGAGACTAGCGGCCTGTACAATGAGCAGTTCTTC CASSLTETSGLYNEQFF
TRBJ2-3 TRBD2 TRBV6-4 NA TGTGCCAGCAGTGACTCCTGGGTGCGGGAGGGCCAAGATACGCAGTATTTT CASSDSWVREGQDTQYF
TRBJ1-5 NA TRBV27 NA TGTGCCAGCAGTTTAAGGGTGGGCCAGCCCCAGCATTTT CASSLRVGQPQHF
TRBJ2-3 TRBD2 TRBV14 once TGTGCCAGCAGCCCAACTAGCGGGAGGGGCTATCGAACAGATACGCAGTATTTT CASSPTSGRGYRTDTQYF
TRBJ2-7 NA TRBV6-6 NA TGTGCCAGCAGTTACTCACCCTACGAGCAGTACTTC CASSYSPYEQYF